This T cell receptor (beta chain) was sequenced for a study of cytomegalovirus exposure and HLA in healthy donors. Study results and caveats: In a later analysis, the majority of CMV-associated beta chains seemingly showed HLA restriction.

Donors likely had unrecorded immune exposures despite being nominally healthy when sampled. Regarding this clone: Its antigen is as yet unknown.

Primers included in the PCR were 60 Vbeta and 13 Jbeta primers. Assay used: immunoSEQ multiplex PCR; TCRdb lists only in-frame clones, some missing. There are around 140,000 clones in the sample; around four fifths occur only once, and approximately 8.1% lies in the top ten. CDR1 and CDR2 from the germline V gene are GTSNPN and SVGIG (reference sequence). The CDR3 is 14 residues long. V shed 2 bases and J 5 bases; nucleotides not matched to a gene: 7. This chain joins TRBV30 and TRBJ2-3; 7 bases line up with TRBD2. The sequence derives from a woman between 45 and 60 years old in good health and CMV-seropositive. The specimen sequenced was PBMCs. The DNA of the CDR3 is TGTGCCTGGAGTTGGGGCGGGAGAAGAGATACGCAGTATTTT. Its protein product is CAWSWGGRRDTQYF.